This T cell receptor beta chain derives from a study of T cell changes during pregnancy in multiple sclerosis. V was trimmed by 1 base and J by 5 bases, leaving 17 bases between them. This CDR3 has 16 residues. Germline V lookup: CDR1 MNHEY, CDR2 SMNVEV (reference sequence). TCRdb keeps only in-frame clones here, not all; method: immunoSEQ multiplex PCR. The sample lists about 57,000 clones; approximately 90% were seen once. This clone has a handful of counts. This TCR derives from a female donor in good health, enrolled as a control in a pregnancy study. The sample in question was peripheral blood, obtained after pregnancy. The gene calls are TRBV27 and TRBJ1-2, with D tentatively TRBD1 (5 bases). The DNA for the CDR3 is TGTGCCAGCAGTTTATTTGGAGGGGCAGGGTGGTATGGCTACACCTTC. Its protein product is CASSLFGGAGWYGYTF.